This passage covers 2 T cell receptor beta chains from one sample sequenced in a study of technical replicates of blood from several donors. Data came from immunoSEQ multiplex PCR; TCRdb stores just in-frame clones and leaves some out. Here the sample spans 84,000 or so clones, 94% being singletons. The material sequenced was T cells isolated from PBMCs. All receptors come from a human donor in good health.

CDR3 sequence: CASSYQGQLNQPQHF. The CDR3 DNA sequence: TGTGCCAGCAGTTATCAGGGACAACTTAATCAGCCCCAGCATTTT. J is TRBJ1-5 and V is TRBV27; a weak D match, TRBD1 (6 bases). Germline V gene data show CDR1 as MNHEY and CDR2 as SMNVEV (reference sequence). V shed 4 bases and J shed 4 bases, with 14 bases lying between them. The CDR3 is made up of 15 amino acids.

The chain has TRBV19 and TRBJ2-7, with TRBD1 identical over 8 bases. The V segment lost 8 bases and the J segment 2 bases; nucleotides outside the gene matches: 14. Germline loops: CDR1 LNHDA, CDR2 SQIVND (reference sequence). The CDR3 loop spans 16 amino acids. This CDR3 is CASCRDPGQGTYEQYF. In DNA form, the CDR3 reads TGTGCCAGTTGCCGGGATCCCGGACAGGGCACCTACGAGCAGTACTTC.